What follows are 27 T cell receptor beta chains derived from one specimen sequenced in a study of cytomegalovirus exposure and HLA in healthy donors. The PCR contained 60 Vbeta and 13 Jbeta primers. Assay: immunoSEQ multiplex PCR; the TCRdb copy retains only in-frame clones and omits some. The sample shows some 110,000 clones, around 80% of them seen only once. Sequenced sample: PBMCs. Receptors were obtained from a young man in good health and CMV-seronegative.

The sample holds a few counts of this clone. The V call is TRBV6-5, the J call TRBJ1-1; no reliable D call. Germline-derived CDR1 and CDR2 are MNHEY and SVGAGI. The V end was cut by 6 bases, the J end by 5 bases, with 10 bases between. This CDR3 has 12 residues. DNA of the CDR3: TGTGCCAGCAGCATTGCCGGGACTGAAGCTTTCTTT. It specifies CASSIAGTEAFF.

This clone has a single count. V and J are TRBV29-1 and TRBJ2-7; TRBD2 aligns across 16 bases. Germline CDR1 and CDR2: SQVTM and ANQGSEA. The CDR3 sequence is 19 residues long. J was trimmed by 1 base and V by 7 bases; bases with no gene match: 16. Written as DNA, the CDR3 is TGCAGCGCTGGAGCCCTGGGACTAGCGGGAGGGCCAGGGTCCTACGAGCAGTACTTC. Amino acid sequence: CSAGALGLAGGPGSYEQYF.

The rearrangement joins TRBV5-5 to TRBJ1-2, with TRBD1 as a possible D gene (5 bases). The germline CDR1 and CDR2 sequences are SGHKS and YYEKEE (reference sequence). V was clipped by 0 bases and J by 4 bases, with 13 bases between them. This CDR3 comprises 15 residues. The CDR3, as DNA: TGTGCCAGCAGCTTGGAGGCAGGGTTGTCCTATGGCTACACCTTC. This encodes CASSLEAGLSYGYTF.

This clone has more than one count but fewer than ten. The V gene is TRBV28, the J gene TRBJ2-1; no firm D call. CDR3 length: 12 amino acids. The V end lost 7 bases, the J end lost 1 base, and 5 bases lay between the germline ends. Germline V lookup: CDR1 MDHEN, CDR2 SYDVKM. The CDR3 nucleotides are TGTGCCAGCACCCGGTCCTACAATGAGCAGTTCTTC. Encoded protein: CASTRSYNEQFF.

CDR3 nucleotides: TGTGCCACCAGCCGAAGTCTGGCCGAGCAGTACTTC. This codes for CATSRSLAEQYF. This chain links TRBV15 with TRBJ2-7; no reliable D call. The CDR3 is 12 residues long. Germline V gene sequence: CDR1 LNHNV, CDR2 YYDKDF (reference sequence). Trimming removed 5 bases from V and 6 bases from J, with 11 bases in between.

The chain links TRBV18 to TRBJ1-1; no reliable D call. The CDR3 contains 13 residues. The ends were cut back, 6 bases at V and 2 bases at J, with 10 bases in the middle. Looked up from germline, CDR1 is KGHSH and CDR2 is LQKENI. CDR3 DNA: TGTGCCAGCTCTCCCGGGTCTAACACTGAAGCTTTCTTT. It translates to CASSPGSNTEAFF. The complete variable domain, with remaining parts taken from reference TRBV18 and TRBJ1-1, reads NAGVMQNPRHLVRRRGQEARLRCSPMKGHSHVYWYRQLPEEGLKFMVYLQKENIIDESGMPKERFSAEFPKEGPSILRIQQVVRGDSAAYFCASSPGSNTEAFFGQGTRLTVV.

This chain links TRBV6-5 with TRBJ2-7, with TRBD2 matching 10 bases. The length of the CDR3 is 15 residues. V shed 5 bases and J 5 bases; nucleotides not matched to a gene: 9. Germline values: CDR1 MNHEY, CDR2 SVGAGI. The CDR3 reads CASSPPGLAGDEQYF. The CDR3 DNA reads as TGTGCCAGCAGTCCCCCCGGGCTAGCGGGGGACGAGCAGTACTTC.

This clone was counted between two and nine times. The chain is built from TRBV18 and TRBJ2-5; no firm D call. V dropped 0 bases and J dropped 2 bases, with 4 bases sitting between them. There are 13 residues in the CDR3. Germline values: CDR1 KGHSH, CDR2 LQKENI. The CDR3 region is CASSPPSQETQYF. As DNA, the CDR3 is TGTGCCAGCTCACCACCGAGTCAAGAGACCCAGTACTTC.

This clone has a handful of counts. CDR3: CASSRYREPPLHF. CDR3 DNA: TGTGCCAGCTCACGGTACAGGGAGCCACCCCTCCACTTT. The chain employs TRBV18 and TRBJ1-6; tentative D call: TRBD1 (6 bases). This CDR3 is built from 13 residues. V shed 4 bases and J shed 11 bases, with 12 bases lying between them. Germline V gives CDR1 KGHSH, CDR2 LQKENI. The entire variable domain, with the rest obtained from reference TRBV18 and TRBJ1-6, is as follows: NAGVMQNPRHLVRRRGQEARLRCSPMKGHSHVYWYRQLPEEGLKFMVYLQKENIIDESGMPKERFSAEFPKEGPSILRIQQVVRGDSAAYFCASSRYREPPLHFGNGTRLTVT.

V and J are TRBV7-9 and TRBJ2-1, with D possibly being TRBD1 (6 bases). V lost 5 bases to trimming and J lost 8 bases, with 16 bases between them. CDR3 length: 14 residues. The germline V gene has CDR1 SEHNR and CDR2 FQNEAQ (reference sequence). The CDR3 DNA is TGTGCCAGCAGCACAGGGATGTCGGTCGATGAGCAGTTCTTC. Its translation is CASSTGMSVDEQFF.

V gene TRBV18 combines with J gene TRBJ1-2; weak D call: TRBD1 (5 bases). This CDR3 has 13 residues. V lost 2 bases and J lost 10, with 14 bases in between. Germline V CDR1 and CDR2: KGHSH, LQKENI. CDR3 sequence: CASSPGRVGDYTF. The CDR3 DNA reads TGTGCCAGCTCACCAGGCAGGGTGGGTGACTACACCTTC.

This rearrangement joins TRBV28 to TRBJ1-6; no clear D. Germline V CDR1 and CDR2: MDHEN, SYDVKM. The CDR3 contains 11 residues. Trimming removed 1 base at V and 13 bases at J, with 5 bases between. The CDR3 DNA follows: TGTGCCAGCAGTTTATTCGGTCCCCTCCACTTT. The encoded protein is CASSLFGPLHF. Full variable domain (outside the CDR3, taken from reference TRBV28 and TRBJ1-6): DVKVTQSSRYLVKRTGEKVFLECVQDMDHENMFWYRQDPGLGLRLIYFSYDVKMKEKGDIPEGYSVSREKKERFSLILESASTNQTSMYLCASSLFGPLHFGNGTRLTVT.

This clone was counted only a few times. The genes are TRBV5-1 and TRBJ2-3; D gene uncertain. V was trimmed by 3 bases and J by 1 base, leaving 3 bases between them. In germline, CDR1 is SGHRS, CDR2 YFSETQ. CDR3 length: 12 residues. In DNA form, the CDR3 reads TGCGCCAGCAGCTCGGGCACAGATACGCAGTATTTT. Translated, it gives CASSSGTDTQYF.

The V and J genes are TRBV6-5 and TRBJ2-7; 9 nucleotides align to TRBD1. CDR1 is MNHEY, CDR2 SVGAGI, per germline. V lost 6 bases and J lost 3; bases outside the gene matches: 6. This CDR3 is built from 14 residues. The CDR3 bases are TGTGCCAGCAGCTCGGGACAGGGCCTCTACGAGCAGTACTTC. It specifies CASSSGQGLYEQYF.

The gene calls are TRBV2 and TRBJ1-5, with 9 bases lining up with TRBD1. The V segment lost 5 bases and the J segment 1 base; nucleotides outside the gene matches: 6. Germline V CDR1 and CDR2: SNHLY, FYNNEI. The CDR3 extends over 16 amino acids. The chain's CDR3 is CASSPGQGPSNQPQHF. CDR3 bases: TGTGCCAGCAGTCCGGGACAGGGTCCCAGCAATCAGCCCCAGCATTTT.

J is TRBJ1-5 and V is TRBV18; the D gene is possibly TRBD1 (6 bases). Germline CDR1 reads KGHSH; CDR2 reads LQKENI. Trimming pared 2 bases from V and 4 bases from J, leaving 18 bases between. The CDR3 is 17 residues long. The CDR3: CASSPTGQRQWNQPQHF. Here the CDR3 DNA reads TGTGCCAGCTCACCAACCGGACAGCGACAATGGAATCAGCCCCAGCATTTT. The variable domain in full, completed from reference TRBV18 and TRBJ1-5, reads NAGVMQNPRHLVRRRGQEARLRCSPMKGHSHVYWYRQLPEEGLKFMVYLQKENIIDESGMPKERFSAEFPKEGPSILRIQQVVRGDSAAYFCASSPTGQRQWNQPQHFGDGTRLSIL.

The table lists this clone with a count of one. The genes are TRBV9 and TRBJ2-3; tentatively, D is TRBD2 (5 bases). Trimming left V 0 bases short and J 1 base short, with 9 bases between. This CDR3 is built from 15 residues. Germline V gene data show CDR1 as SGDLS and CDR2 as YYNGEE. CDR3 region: CASSVGGLRTDTQYF. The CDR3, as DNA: TGTGCCAGCAGCGTAGGTGGACTGCGCACAGATACGCAGTATTTT.

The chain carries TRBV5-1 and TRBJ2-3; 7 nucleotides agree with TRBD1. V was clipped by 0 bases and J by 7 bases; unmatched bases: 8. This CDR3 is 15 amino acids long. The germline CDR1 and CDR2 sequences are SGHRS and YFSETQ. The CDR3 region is CASSLVDGRGNTQYF. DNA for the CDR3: TGCGCCAGCAGCTTGGTAGATGGCAGGGGGAATACGCAGTATTTT.

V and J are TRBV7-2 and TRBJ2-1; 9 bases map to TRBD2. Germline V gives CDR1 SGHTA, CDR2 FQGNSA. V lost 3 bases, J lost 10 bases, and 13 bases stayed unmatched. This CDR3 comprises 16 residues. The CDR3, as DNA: TGTGCCAGCAGCTTTAGCCTGGCGGGGGGGTTGAGGGAGCAGTTCTTC. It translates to CASSFSLAGGLREQFF.

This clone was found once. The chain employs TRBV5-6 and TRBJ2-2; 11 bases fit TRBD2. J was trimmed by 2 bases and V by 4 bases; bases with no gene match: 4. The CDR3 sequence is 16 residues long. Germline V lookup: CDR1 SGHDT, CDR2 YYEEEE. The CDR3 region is CASSPGTSGNTGELFF. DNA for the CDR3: TGTGCCAGCAGCCCCGGGACTAGCGGAAACACCGGGGAGCTGTTTTTT.

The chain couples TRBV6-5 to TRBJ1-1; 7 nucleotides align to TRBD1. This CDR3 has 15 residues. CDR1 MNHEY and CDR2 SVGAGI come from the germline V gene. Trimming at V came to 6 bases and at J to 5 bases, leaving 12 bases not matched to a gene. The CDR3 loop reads CASSTYQGVGTEAFF. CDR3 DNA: TGTGCCAGCAGCACCTATCAGGGGGTGGGGACTGAAGCTTTCTTT.

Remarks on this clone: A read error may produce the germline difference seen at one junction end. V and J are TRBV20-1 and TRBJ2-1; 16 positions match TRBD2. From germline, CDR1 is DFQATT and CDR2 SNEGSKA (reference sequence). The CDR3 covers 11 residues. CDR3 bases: TGCAGTGCGGGACTAGCGGGAGGGCTGGTCTTC. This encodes CSAGLAGGLVF.

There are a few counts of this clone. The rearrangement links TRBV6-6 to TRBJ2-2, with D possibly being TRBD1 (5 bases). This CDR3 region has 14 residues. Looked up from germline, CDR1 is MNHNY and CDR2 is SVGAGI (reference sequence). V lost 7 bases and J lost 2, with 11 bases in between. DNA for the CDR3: TGTGCCAGCAATAGGACACCCAACACCGGGGAGCTGTTTTTT. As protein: CASNRTPNTGELFF.

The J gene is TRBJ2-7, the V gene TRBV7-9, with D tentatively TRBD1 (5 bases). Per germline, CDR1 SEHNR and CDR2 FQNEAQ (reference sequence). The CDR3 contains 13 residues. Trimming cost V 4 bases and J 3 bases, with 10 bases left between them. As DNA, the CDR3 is TGTGCCAGCAGCTACCCAGGGCTCTACGAGCAGTACTTC. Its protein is CASSYPGLYEQYF.

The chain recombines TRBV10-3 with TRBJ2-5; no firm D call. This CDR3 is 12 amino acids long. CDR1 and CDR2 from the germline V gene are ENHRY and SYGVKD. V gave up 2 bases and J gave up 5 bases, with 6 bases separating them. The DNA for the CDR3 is TGTGCCATCAGTGAGATCCGGGAGACCCAGTACTTC. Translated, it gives CAISEIRETQYF.

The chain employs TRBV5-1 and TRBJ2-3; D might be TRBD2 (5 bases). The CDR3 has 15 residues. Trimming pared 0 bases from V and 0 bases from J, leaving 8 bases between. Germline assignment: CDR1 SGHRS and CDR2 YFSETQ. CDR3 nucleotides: TGCGCCAGCAGCTTGGTACGGGGAAGCACAGATACGCAGTATTTT. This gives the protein CASSLVRGSTDTQYF.

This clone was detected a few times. The DNA for the CDR3 is TGTGCCTCGTCGGCGGGTGGAAACACCATATATTTT. It codes for CASSAGGNTIYF. V gene TRBV30 combines with J gene TRBJ1-3; D is undetermined. The germline V gene encodes CDR1 GTSNPN and CDR2 SVGIG (reference sequence). CDR3 length equals 12 residues. V lost 7 bases, J lost 3 bases, and 10 bases lay in between.